The clone carrying this T cell receptor beta chain showed up just a few times. The data derive from a study of blood T cell repertoires in COVID-19. Study at large: There were acute and convalescent COVID-19 samples, and they came from the United States, Italy and Spain.

This study enrolled people aged about 18 to 100 from 20 to 25 US geographic areas. J was trimmed by 5 bases and V by 3 bases; bases with no gene match: 4. The germline V gene encodes CDR1 SQVTM and CDR2 ANQGSEA. CDR3 size: 12 residues. Authors' data handling: Reference gene primer amplification in the assay estimated nucleated cell counts. Sequenced by immunoSEQ multiplex PCR; TCRdb stores in-frame clones only, minus some. V, J and clone size derive from that table, while D and trimming were established from the DNA sequence. This sample has 150,000 to 200,000 clones; 82% occur once, and the top ten carry approximately 12%.

What was sequenced was PBMCs or T cells enriched from blood (not recorded which). The receptor was derived from a man between 40 and 49 years old who had recovered from COVID-19. The chain combines TRBV29-1 with TRBJ2-7; 7 bases agree with TRBD2. The CDR3 loop reads CSVDVGGDEQYF. DNA of the CDR3: TGCAGCGTTGATGTTGGGGGGGACGAGCAGTACTTC.